The next 17 T cell receptor beta chains were all read from a single sample in a study of beta chain features in type 1 diabetes. Sequenced material consisted of expressed TCRB transcripts (all of the isolated RNA was reverse transcribed). Assay used: immunoSEQ multiplex PCR; TCRdb lists only in-frame clones, some missing. The sample holds over 150,000 clones, approximately 7.9% seen once. No antigen is known for these receptors. Study conclusions and caveats: For Type 1 diabetes patients, all four CD4+ subsets carried TCRB CDR3s that were moderately but significantly shorter.

Sequences were obtained from central memory CD4+ T cells from blood. These TCRs come from a man younger than 30 with type 1 diabetes.

The chain has TRBV30 and TRBJ2-2; TRBD1 matches 9 bases. This CDR3 comprises 14 residues. V lost 4 bases and J lost 6; bases outside the gene matches: 6. Germline V gives CDR1 GTSNPN, CDR2 SVGIG (reference sequence). This chain's CDR3 is CAWKRDREAGELFF. In DNA, the CDR3 is TGTGCCTGGAAACGGGACAGGGAAGCCGGGGAGCTGTTTTTT.

This clone has at least ten counts. The chain employs TRBV28 and TRBJ1-5; D is uncertain. The CDR3 covers 14 residues. V was trimmed by 3 bases and J by 3 bases, leaving 9 bases between them. Germline CDR1 is MDHEN and CDR2 is SYDVKM. In nucleotides, the CDR3 is TGTGCCAGCAGTTTGTTCGCGGTCAATCAGCCCCAGCATTTT. Amino acids: CASSLFAVNQPQHF.

This clone was seen a few times. The rearrangement uses TRBV7-2 and TRBJ2-3, with D unresolved. The germline V gene encodes CDR1 SGHTA and CDR2 FQGNSA. The CDR3 runs 14 residues. V lost 3 bases, J lost 2 bases, and 9 bases lay in between. CDR3 sequence (DNA): TGTGCCAGCAGCTTTTCTAGGTCCACAGATACGCAGTATTTT. Protein sequence: CASSFSRSTDTQYF.

This chain joins TRBV28 and TRBJ2-5; D is unclear. V dropped 7 bases and J dropped 1 base, with 28 bases sitting between them. Germline V lookup: CDR1 MDHEN, CDR2 SYDVKM. This CDR3 comprises 19 residues. CDR3 residues: CASTTPVPGERPFQETQYF. The CDR3, as DNA: TGTGCCAGCACCACCCCCGTCCCGGGTGAACGACCGTTCCAAGAGACCCAGTACTTC.

In its sample, this clone was seen a few times. The gene calls are TRBV6-6 and TRBJ2-1; the match to TRBD2 covers 8 bases. The CDR3 runs to 14 residues. Germline lookup yields CDR1 MNHNY and CDR2 SVGAGI (reference sequence). The junction had 8 bases not matched to a gene; V was cut back by 6 bases and J by 7 bases. The chain's CDR3 is CASRPSGSINEQFF. The CDR3 DNA sequence: TGTGCCAGCAGACCGAGCGGGAGCATAAATGAGCAGTTCTTC.

The rearrangement joins TRBV28 to TRBJ1-1; 9 bases agree with TRBD1. The V gene end was trimmed by 6 bases and the J gene end by 5 bases; junction bases not matched to a gene: 1. This CDR3 has 12 amino acids. Germline CDR1 reads MDHEN; CDR2 reads SYDVKM. The CDR3 DNA reads as TGTGCCAGCAGGACAGGGGGAACTGAAGCTTTCTTT. The encoded protein is CASRTGGTEAFF.

A few counts support this clone. V usage is TRBV7-2 and J usage is TRBJ1-2, with D unresolved. In germline, CDR1 is SGHTA, CDR2 FQGNSA. CDR3 length: 14 residues. V was shortened by 0 bases and J by 4 bases, with 9 bases between the two germline ends. Here the CDR3 DNA reads TGTGCCAGCAGCTTAGCCATGTCAGGCTATGGCTACACCTTC. Protein: CASSLAMSGYGYTF.

This clone has a handful of counts. This chain connects TRBV28 to TRBJ1-2, with a weak D call TRBD1 (6 bases). CDR3 length equals 13 residues. Per the germline V gene, CDR1 is MDHEN and CDR2 is SYDVKM. The ends were cut back, 4 bases at V and 4 bases at J, with 10 bases in the middle. In DNA form, the CDR3 reads TGTGCCAGCAGTTCACAGGGTCCCTATGGCTACACCTTC. This codes for CASSSQGPYGYTF.

This clone was seen only a few times. The genes are TRBV5-6 and TRBJ2-7; TRBD1 might be the D (5 bases). V lost 0 bases and J lost 6, with 10 bases in between. Looked up from germline, CDR1 is SGHDT and CDR2 is YYEEEE. The CDR3 totals 13 residues. CDR3 coding DNA: TGTGCCAGCAGCTTGGGCAGGGTGAGCGAGCAGTACTTC. It translates to CASSLGRVSEQYF.

Written as DNA, the CDR3 is TGCGCCAGCAGCGCAGGGAGCAATCAGCCCCAGCATTTT. Amino acids: CASSAGSNQPQHF. The V gene is TRBV5-1, the J gene TRBJ1-5; TRBD1 might be the D (5 bases). This CDR3 spans 13 amino acids. CDR1 SGHRS and CDR2 YFSETQ come from the germline V gene. V was shortened by 4 bases and J by 1 base, with 6 bases between the two germline ends.

This clone has a handful of counts. V is TRBV27 and J is TRBJ1-2; TRBD1 is a possible D gene (6 bases). The CDR3 runs to 15 residues. Germline V lookup: CDR1 MNHEY, CDR2 SMNVEV (reference sequence). Trimming shortened V by 5 bases and J by 4 bases, and 17 bases separated the two germline ends. This chain's CDR3 is CASSPLDSTSYGYTF. CDR3 nucleotides: TGTGCCAGCAGTCCATTGGACAGTACCAGCTATGGCTACACCTTC.

This rearrangement joins TRBV6-5 to TRBJ2-2, with a weak D call TRBD1 (5 bases). Germline assignment: CDR1 MNHEY and CDR2 SVGAGI. With 6 bases removed from V and 0 bases from J, the gap between germline ends came to 11 bases. This CDR3 is 15 amino acids long. The CDR3 nucleotides are TGTGCCAGCAGGTCCGACAGCCCGAACACCGGGGAGCTGTTTTTT. Its translation is CASRSDSPNTGELFF.

The table lists this clone with many counts. The chain links TRBV7-9 to TRBJ1-1; no reliable D call. The CDR3 loop spans 15 amino acids. Germline CDR1 is SEHNR and CDR2 is FQNEAQ (reference sequence). V was trimmed by 5 bases and J by 3 bases, leaving 16 bases between them. CDR3 amino acids: CASSTETDGHTEAFF. In DNA, the CDR3 is TGTGCCAGCAGCACGGAGACCGACGGTCACACTGAAGCTTTCTTT.

A word on this clone: The same CDR3 arises from other DNA sequences in this sample as well. The chain combines TRBV6-5 with TRBJ1-6; 7 nucleotides agree with TRBD1. Trimming cost V 2 bases and J 7 bases; bases outside gene matches: 5. CDR1 MNHEY and CDR2 SVGAGI come from the germline V gene. The CDR3 spans 15 residues. The CDR3 region is CASSYRDRKNSPLHF. CDR3 sequence (DNA): TGTGCCAGCAGTTACAGGGACAGAAAAAATTCACCCCTCCACTTT.

The rearrangement uses TRBV2 and TRBJ2-1, with TRBD1 as a possible D gene (6 bases). V was pared by 7 bases and J by 9 bases, with 16 bases between. The CDR3 totals 13 residues. Germline assignment: CDR1 SNHLY and CDR2 FYNNEI. DNA of the CDR3: TGTGCCAGCAATAAGGCAGGGGTCGGTGAGCAGTTCTTC. This translates into CASNKAGVGEQFF. The complete variable domain, with remaining parts taken from reference TRBV2 and TRBJ2-1, reads EPEVTQTPSHQVTQMGQEVILRCVPISNHLYFYWYRQILGQKVEFLVSFYNNEISEKSEIFDDQFSVERPDGSNFTLKIRSTKLEDSAMYFCASNKAGVGEQFFGPGTRLTVL.

In DNA form, the CDR3 reads TGTGCCAGCAGCGCGAGTCGTTATGCAGATACGCAGTATTTT. Protein sequence: CASSASRYADTQYF. This rearrangement joins TRBV7-9 to TRBJ2-3; D unresolved. This CDR3 contains 14 residues. Trimming shortened V by 5 bases and J by 4 bases, and 13 bases separated the two germline ends. Germline CDR1 SEHNR, CDR2 FQNEAQ (reference sequence).

This clone was found a few times. The V call is TRBV10-1, the J call TRBJ2-1; 7 positions agree with TRBD2. CDR1 WNHNN and CDR2 SYGVQD come from the germline V gene (reference sequence). The V gene end was trimmed by 5 bases and the J gene end by 0 bases; junction bases not matched to a gene: 1. The CDR3 totals 14 residues. In nucleotides, the CDR3 is TGCGCCAGCAGTCGGGGGGTCTCCTACAATGAGCAGTTCTTC. This codes for CASSRGVSYNEQFF.